This T cell receptor beta chain is from a study of cytomegalovirus exposure and HLA in healthy donors. This CDR3 is built from 12 residues. The germline gives CDR1 SGHTA, CDR2 FQGNSA. V was shortened by 5 bases and J by 4 bases, with 9 bases between the two germline ends. 60 Vbeta and 13 Jbeta primers were used in PCR. Produced via immunoSEQ multiplex PCR; TCRdb's table is partial and in-frame only. The table includes 150,000 to 200,000 clones, about 63% detected once. This TCR derives from a woman in her thirties or forties in good health and CMV-seropositive. The chain links TRBV7-2 to TRBJ2-7, with D perhaps TRBD1 (6 bases). Sequencing was performed on PBMCs. In nucleotides, the CDR3 is TGTGCCAGCAGCCCAGACAGGTACGAGCAGTACTTC. This gives the protein CASSPDRYEQYF.